Shown below are 30 T cell receptor beta chains from a single sample sequenced in a study of T-cell reconstitution after alpha-beta-depleted transplantation in children. Unique molecular identifiers were incorporated into the prepared TCRbeta library. TCRdb reprocessed the PCR reads via MiXCR and lists one record per CDR3 protein. Here the sample spans roughly 400,000 distinct CDR3 sequences, roughly 43% being singletons. Sequenced material: PBMCs, taken before TCRalphabeta/CD19-depleted stem cell transplant. These receptors originate from a girl aged 2-10 years with aplastic anemia, due to receive a stem cell transplant.

This clonotype has just one count. The rearrangement uses TRBV18 and TRBJ2-7; a possible D gene is TRBD1 (6 bases). The length of the CDR3 is 14 residues. From germline, CDR1 is KGHSH and CDR2 LQKENI. V lost 3 bases, J lost 3 bases, and 12 bases lay in between. CDR3 in DNA: TGTGCCAGCTCACCTGGGGACACTTACTACGAGCAGTACTTC. Amino acid sequence: CASSPGDTYYEQYF.

The chain joins TRBV7-9 to TRBJ1-1; the D is unclear. The CDR3 has 14 amino acids. The ends were cut back, 5 bases at V and 3 bases at J, with 13 bases in the middle. CDR1 is SEHNR and CDR2 is FQNEAQ in the germline V gene (reference sequence). The CDR3 protein is CASSPGLRDTEAFF. The CDR3 DNA reads TGTGCCAGCAGCCCCGGGCTACGGGACACTGAAGCTTTCTTT.

The sample holds many counts of this clonotype. The rearrangement uses TRBV12-3 or TRBV12-4 and TRBJ2-3, with D hard to call. The V gene lost 6 bases and the J gene lost 4 bases, with 8 bases spanning the gap. The CDR3 consists of 12 residues. Written as DNA, the CDR3 is TGTGCCAGCAGCCTTGTGGCAGATACGCAGTATTTT. Translated: CASSLVADTQYF.

The rearrangement links TRBV20-1 to TRBJ2-1; D is unresolved. This CDR3 is 13 amino acids long. V was trimmed by 7 bases and J by 0 bases, leaving 10 bases between them. Germline V CDR1 and CDR2: DFQATT, SNEGSKA (reference sequence). CDR3 sequence (DNA): TGCAGTGGCCTTCTTCCCTCCTACAATGAGCAGTTCTTC. It translates to CSGLLPSYNEQFF.

V is TRBV5-1 and J is TRBJ2-1; D could derive from TRBD1 or TRBD2 (5 bases each). This CDR3 region has 12 residues. Germline assignment: CDR1 SGHRS and CDR2 YFSETQ. V shed 5 bases and J shed 9 bases, with 12 bases lying between them. The CDR3 sequence: CASRLPGSEQFF. The DNA for the CDR3 is TGCGCCAGCAGATTGCCAGGGAGTGAGCAGTTCTTC.

The chain recombines TRBV7-9 with TRBJ1-1; TRBD1 might be the D (6 bases). The CDR3 covers 16 residues. V was pared by 5 bases and J by 4 bases, with 20 bases between. Germline V gene sequence: CDR1 SEHNR, CDR2 FQNEAQ (reference sequence). As DNA, the CDR3 is TGTGCCAGCAGCAACGCGGGGGGGGCTTCGGGCACTGAAGCTTTCTTT. Translated: CASSNAGGASGTEAFF.

This clonotype was recorded only once. The rearrangement uses TRBV10-3 and TRBJ2-7; TRBD2 is a possible D gene (6 bases). The germline V gene has CDR1 ENHRY and CDR2 SYGVKD. The CDR3 sequence is 15 residues long. V shed 2 bases and J shed 3 bases, with 14 bases lying between them. In DNA form, the CDR3 reads TGTGCCATCAGTGAGGGGGGAGGCCTCGACTACGAGCAGTACTTC. Its translation: CAISEGGGLDYEQYF.

This clonotype was counted ten times or more. This chain links TRBV20-1 with TRBJ2-5, with TRBD1 as a possible D gene (5 bases). Germline lookup yields CDR1 DFQATT and CDR2 SNEGSKA (reference sequence). V dropped 5 bases and J dropped 5 bases, with 21 bases sitting between them. The CDR3 has 15 amino acids. The CDR3 DNA follows: TGCAGTGCTTTGGGGCCTTCCGGGCGCTCCGAGACCCAGTACTTC. Translating it yields CSALGPSGRSETQYF.

This chain connects TRBV19 to TRBJ2-7; TRBD2 matches 12 bases. This CDR3 contains 16 residues. V was pared by 3 bases and J by 0 bases, with 3 bases of the junction left unmatched. The germline V gene has CDR1 LNHDA and CDR2 SQIVND (reference sequence). The CDR3 sequence is CASSIGLAGSSYEQYF. The CDR3 nucleotides are TGTGCCAGTAGTATCGGACTAGCGGGGAGCTCCTACGAGCAGTACTTC.

This clonotype was detected only once. This rearrangement joins TRBV5-5 to TRBJ2-5, with 9 nucleotides matching TRBD1. The CDR3 covers 17 residues. The germline gives CDR1 SGHKS, CDR2 YYEKEE (reference sequence). With 6 bases clipped from V and 5 bases from J, the junction kept 17 bases outside the gene matches. The CDR3 reads CASNRRDRDLEGETQYF. The CDR3 nucleotides are TGTGCCAGCAACCGGCGGGACAGGGATCTCGAGGGGGAGACCCAGTACTTC.

The genes are TRBV30 and TRBJ2-3, with TRBD2 matching over 7 bases. Germline V gene sequence: CDR1 GTSNPN, CDR2 SVGIG (reference sequence). Unmatched junction bases numbered 14, after V lost 3 bases and J lost 5 bases. The CDR3 runs to 16 residues. CDR3 protein: CAWRSGSGLNRDTQYF. For the CDR3, the DNA is TGTGCCTGGAGGAGCGGTAGCGGGCTAAACCGAGATACGCAGTATTTT.

As regards this clonotype: One junction end does not reproduce the germline sequence, and a read error may be involved. This sequence joins TRBV5-6 and TRBJ2-4; 13 bases are shared with TRBD2. Germline CDR1 SGHDT, CDR2 YYEEEE. The CDR3 totals 12 residues. DNA for the CDR3: TGTGCCAGCAGCCCCCGACTAGCGGGGGGAGTATTC. Translating gives CASSPRLAGGVF.

This clonotype was observed many times. The chain has TRBV7-2 and TRBJ2-2; 12 bases align to TRBD1. Germline CDR1 and CDR2: SGHTA and FQGNSA. This CDR3 spans 16 amino acids. With V trimmed by 5 bases and J by 6 bases, 7 bases remained unmatched. This chain's CDR3 is CASSPGGQGASGELFF. CDR3 nucleotides: TGTGCCAGCAGCCCTGGGGGACAGGGGGCCTCCGGGGAGCTGTTTTTT. The whole variable domain, remainder taken from reference TRBV7-2 and TRBJ2-2, is GAGVSQSPSNKVTEKGKDVELRCDPISGHTALYWYRQSLGQGLEFLIYFQGNSAPDKSGLPSDRFSAERTGGSVSTLTIQRTQQEDSAVYLCASSPGGQGASGELFFGEGSRLTVL.

This clonotype showed up just once. The V call is TRBV5-6, the J call TRBJ2-2; D is unclear. The CDR3 extends over 17 amino acids. The V and J ends lost 0 bases and 2 bases respectively, with 14 bases between them. Germline CDR1 SGHDT, CDR2 YYEEEE. The chain's CDR3 is CASSLENNFPNTGELFF. In nucleotides, the CDR3 is TGTGCCAGCAGCTTGGAAAACAACTTTCCCAACACCGGGGAGCTGTTTTTT.

The genes are TRBV29-1 and TRBJ2-4; tentatively, D is TRBD2 (6 bases). Germline V gene data show CDR1 as SQVTM and CDR2 as ANQGSEA. The CDR3 sequence is 15 residues long. With 4 bases removed from V and 8 bases from J, the gap between germline ends came to 21 bases. CDR3 protein: CSVARLANGQDIQYF. In DNA, the CDR3 is TGCAGCGTTGCGCGGCTAGCGAACGGTCAAGACATTCAGTACTTC.

The V and J genes are TRBV7-9 and TRBJ2-1, with 10 bases matching TRBD2. The CDR3 contains 17 residues. Looked up from germline, CDR1 is SEHNR and CDR2 is FQNEAQ (reference sequence). Losses at the gene ends were 5 bases for V and 0 bases for J; bases not matched to a gene: 7. DNA for the CDR3: TGTGCCAGCAGCACCACTAGCGGGAAAAGCTCCTACAATGAGCAGTTCTTC. Translation gives CASSTTSGKSSYNEQFF. Together with reference TRBV7-9 and TRBJ2-1, the CDR3 gives the full variable domain: DTGVSQNPRHKITKRGQNVTFRCDPISEHNRLYWYRQTLGQGPEFLTYFQNEAQLEKSRLLSDRFSAERPKGSFSTLEIQRTEQGDSAMYLCASSTTSGKSSYNEQFFGPGTRLTVL.

The chain's CDR3 is CASSPVIVGRSNYGYTF. In nucleotides, the CDR3 is TGTGCCAGCTCCCCGGTTATCGTAGGACGGAGCAACTATGGCTACACCTTC. The chain uses TRBV18 and TRBJ1-2; D not resolved. Between the trimmed V and J ends, which lost 6 bases and 2 bases, there was a span of 22 bases. CDR3 size: 17 residues. Germline values: CDR1 KGHSH, CDR2 LQKENI.

The rearrangement uses TRBV20-1 and TRBJ2-1; D is tentatively TRBD1 or TRBD2 (5 bases each). This CDR3 is built from 13 residues. The germline gives CDR1 DFQATT, CDR2 SNEGSKA (reference sequence). Trimming took 3 bases from V and 9 from J, leaving 15 bases between them. CDR3 protein: CSASVGSQGEQFF. CDR3 nucleotides: TGCAGTGCTAGTGTGGGGAGTCAGGGTGAGCAGTTCTTC.

Written as DNA, the CDR3 is TGTGCCAGCAACAAGGGGGTCGGGTCCAATGAGCAGTTCTTC. Encoded protein: CASNKGVGSNEQFF. The chain couples TRBV12-3 or TRBV12-4 to TRBJ2-1; TRBD1 might be the D (6 bases). The CDR3 covers 14 residues. V was pared by 7 bases and J by 6 bases, with 16 bases between.

The chain combines TRBV4-1 with TRBJ2-5; D is uncertain. CDR3 length: 14 amino acids. V shed 1 base and J shed 1 base, with 7 bases lying between them. CDR1 MGHRA and CDR2 YSYEKL come from the germline V gene. The CDR3 coding sequence is TGCGCCAGCAGCCAAGTAAGGGTCCAAGAGACCCAGTACTTC. Its translation is CASSQVRVQETQYF.

In its sample, this clonotype was seen a few times. V gene TRBV6-2 or TRBV6-3 combines with J gene TRBJ2-5, with unresolved D. This CDR3 has 18 residues. The V gene's germline CDR1 is MNHEY and CDR2 SVGEGT. V dropped 2 bases and J dropped 4 bases, with 23 bases sitting between them. This CDR3 is CASSYVLIRERPPETQYF. Here the CDR3 DNA reads TGTGCCAGCAGTTACGTCCTAATCAGAGAAAGACCCCCAGAGACCCAGTACTTC.

The chain recombines TRBV6-5 with TRBJ1-4; D uncertain. Germline CDR1 and CDR2: MNHEY and SVGAGI. V dropped 0 bases and J dropped 3 bases, with 5 bases sitting between them. The CDR3 runs to 14 residues. The CDR3 sequence is CASSYSSANEKLFF. CDR3 bases: TGTGCCAGCAGTTACTCTTCAGCTAATGAAAAACTGTTTTTT.

The V gene is TRBV12-3 or TRBV12-4, the J gene TRBJ1-5; 8 bases agree with TRBD1. The CDR3 totals 14 residues. With 6 bases clipped from V and 2 bases from J, the junction kept 3 bases outside the gene matches. CDR3 amino acids: CASRATGGNQPQHF. DNA for the CDR3: TGTGCCAGCAGAGCGACAGGGGGCAATCAGCCCCAGCATTTT.

The chain recombines TRBV6-5 with TRBJ1-3, with 10 bases aligning to TRBD1. The CDR3 is 16 amino acids. Germline V gives CDR1 MNHEY, CDR2 SVGAGI. The V segment lost 2 bases and the J segment 0 bases; nucleotides outside the gene matches: 1. CDR3 loop: CASSYGQGGSGNTIYF. The CDR3 nucleotides are TGTGCCAGCAGTTACGGACAGGGGGGCTCTGGAAACACCATATATTTT.

This clonotype was detected many times. One junction end does not reproduce the germline sequence, and a read error may be involved. The genes are TRBV12-3 or TRBV12-4 and TRBJ2-6, with TRBD2 matching 7 bases. This CDR3 is 15 amino acids long. The CDR3: CASSVAGSGANVLTF. The CDR3 DNA reads TGTGCCAGCAGTGTAGCGGGCTCTGGGGCCAATGTCCTGACTTTC.

This clonotype was counted many times. The rearrangement uses TRBV11-2 and TRBJ2-2, with D perhaps being TRBD1 or TRBD2 (5 bases each). Trimming cost V 5 bases and J 5 bases, with 15 bases left between them. The CDR3 is made up of 15 amino acids. Germline CDR1 SGHAT, CDR2 FQNNGV. The CDR3 DNA reads TGTGCCAGCAGCACCGGTCTAGGGGAGACCGGGGAGCTGTTTTTT. Amino acid sequence: CASSTGLGETGELFF.

The chain recombines TRBV12-3 or TRBV12-4 with TRBJ1-2; the match to TRBD1 covers 10 bases. The junction had 7 bases not matched to a gene; V was cut back by 6 bases and J by 6 bases. The CDR3 consists of 14 residues. Written as DNA, the CDR3 is TGTGCCAGCAGCTACCGGGACAGGGGAAATGGCTACACCTTC. Protein sequence: CASSYRDRGNGYTF.

This chain uses TRBV29-1 with TRBJ2-5, with 12 bases that match TRBD1. This CDR3 region has 15 residues. With 6 bases clipped from V and 6 bases from J, the junction kept 11 bases outside the gene matches. Germline V lookup: CDR1 SQVTM, CDR2 ANQGSEA. The CDR3 bases are TGCAGCGTAACTCTTGGGACAGGGGGCTTAAAGACCCAGTACTTC. It encodes CSVTLGTGGLKTQYF.

The V call is TRBV20-1, the J call TRBJ2-1, with D tentatively TRBD2 (6 bases). CDR1 DFQATT and CDR2 SNEGSKA come from the germline V gene (reference sequence). The CDR3 totals 10 residues. The CDR3, as DNA: TGCGCGGGGCCATCCGCTGAGCAGTTCTTC. This encodes CAGPSAEQFF.

This clonotype was detected only once. In DNA, the CDR3 is TGCAGTGCTAGAGGGGAACAGCGAGGCTACAATGAGCAGTTCTTC. Amino acids: CSARGEQRGYNEQFF. The rearrangement links TRBV20-1 to TRBJ2-1; D is unclear. Germline values: CDR1 DFQATT, CDR2 SNEGSKA (reference sequence). The V and J ends lost 1 base and 3 bases respectively, with 13 bases between them. The CDR3 contains 15 residues.